This section outlines one TCR beta chain sequence together with its context. Thymic resections from corrective heart surgery supplied the tissue. The data were taken from a study of human thymus T cells. CDR3 length equals 15 residues. Germline loops: CDR1 MGHRA, CDR2 YSYEKL. The junction had 3 bases not matched to a gene; V was cut back by 4 bases and J by 2 bases. Some clones are missing from TCRdb's copy, which holds only in-frame ones; the method was immunoSEQ multiplex PCR. The sample holds roughly 86,000 clones, roughly 96% seen once. Sequenced: thymus tissue. This receptor was obtained from a boy under two years old with a congenital heart defect but otherwise immunologically healthy. The V gene is TRBV4-1, the J gene TRBJ2-7; 12 bases align to TRBD2. The CDR3: CASSLGLAGTYEQYF. As DNA, the CDR3 is TGCGCCAGCAGCCTAGGACTAGCGGGAACCTACGAGCAGTACTTC.